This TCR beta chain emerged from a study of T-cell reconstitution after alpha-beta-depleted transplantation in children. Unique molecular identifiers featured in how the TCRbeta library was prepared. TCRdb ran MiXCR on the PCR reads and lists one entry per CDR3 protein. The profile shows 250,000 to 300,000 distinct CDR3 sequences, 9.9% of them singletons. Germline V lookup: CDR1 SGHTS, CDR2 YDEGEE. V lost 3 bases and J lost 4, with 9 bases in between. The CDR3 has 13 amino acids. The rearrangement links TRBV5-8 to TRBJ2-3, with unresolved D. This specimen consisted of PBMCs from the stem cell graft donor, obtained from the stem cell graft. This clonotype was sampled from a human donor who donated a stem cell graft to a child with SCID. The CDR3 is CASSWPEADTQYF. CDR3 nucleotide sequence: TGTGCCAGCAGCTGGCCCGAGGCAGATACGCAGTATTTT.